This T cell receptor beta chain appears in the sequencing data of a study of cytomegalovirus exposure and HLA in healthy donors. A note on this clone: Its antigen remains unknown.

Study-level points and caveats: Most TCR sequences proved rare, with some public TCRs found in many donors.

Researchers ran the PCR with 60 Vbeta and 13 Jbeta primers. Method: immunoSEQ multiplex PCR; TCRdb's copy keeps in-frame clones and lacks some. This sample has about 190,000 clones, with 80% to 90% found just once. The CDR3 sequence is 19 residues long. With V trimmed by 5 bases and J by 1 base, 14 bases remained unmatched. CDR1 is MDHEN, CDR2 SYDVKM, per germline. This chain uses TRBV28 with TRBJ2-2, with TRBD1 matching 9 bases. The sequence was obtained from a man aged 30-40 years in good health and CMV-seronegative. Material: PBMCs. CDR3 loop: CASSVNNPNRGLNTGELFF. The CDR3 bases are TGTGCCAGCAGTGTAAATAACCCAAACAGGGGGCTGAACACCGGGGAGCTGTTTTTT.